The T cell receptor (beta chain) described here comes from a study of CD8 T cells in Susac syndrome. TCR beta sequencing covered blood CD8+ and CD4+ T cells. Negative isolation was used for CD8+ and CD4+ T cells and FACS enrichment for TEMRA cells. Reverse transcription of roughly 0.5 to 1 ug RNA was carried out with random hexamers. Amplification of TCR beta CDR3 spanned 54 Vbeta and 13 Jbeta via immunoSEQ multiplex PCR. TCRdb reprocessed the immunoSEQ multiplex PCR reads via MiXCR and lists one record per CDR3 protein. The sample contains roughly 130,000 distinct CDR3 sequences, nearly 95% of which appear only once. The sample taken for sequencing was CD4+ T cells from PBMCs. This sequence originates from a human donor in good health.

CDR3 sequence (DNA): TGTGCCAGTAGTCAGGGGGCTTTGACAGATACGCAGTATTTT. Translating gives CASSQGALTDTQYF. J is TRBJ2-3 and V is TRBV19; TRBD1 agrees at 8 bases. The CDR3 length is 14 residues. Germline V CDR1 and CDR2: LNHDA, SQIVND (reference sequence). V lost 5 bases to trimming and J lost 3 bases; unmatched junction nucleotides: 4.